This is a list of T cell receptor beta chains from one sample in a study of cytomegalovirus exposure and HLA in healthy donors. Repertoires were generated with immunoSEQ multiplex PCR, while TCRdb's copy carries only in-frame clones and drops some. Among 210,000 or so clones, 75% to 90% were seen once, and the ten largest hold over 1%. Sequencing input: PBMCs. These receptors came from a man aged 25 to 40 in good health and CMV-seronegative. CDR3s include the opening cysteine and the closing phenylalanine or tryptophan. Fields, in order: clone size, D gene, V gene, J gene, CDR3 length, CDR3 DNA, CDR3 protein. The D gene is left open where the match is weak. Clone size is stated in some rows and not others, as once, few, many or a class when expanded.

>once|-|TRBV11-3|TRBJ1-1|13
TGTGCCAGCAGCGGTACAGGGAGTGTTGAAGCTTTCTTT
CASSGTGSVEAFF
>-|-|TRBV20-1|TRBJ1-2|10
TGCAGTGCTTTCGCAGGGTTCTACACCTTC
CSAFAGFYTF
>few|TRBD1|TRBV5-1|TRBJ1-4|16
TGCGCCAGCAGCTGGACAGCCGGGACAGGGGAGGGAAAACTGTTTTTT
CASSWTAGTGEGKLFF
>few|-|TRBV7-8|TRBJ1-1|14
TGTGCCAGCAGCTTAGCCGGAGAGAACACTGAAGCTTTCTTT
CASSLAGENTEAFF
>-|-|TRBV18|TRBJ1-1|14
TGTGCCAGCTCCGCGACGCAGGGGAACACTGAAGCTTTCTTT
CASSATQGNTEAFF
>-|-|TRBV29-1|TRBJ2-5|15
TGCAGCGTCGCTATGACTAGTGGCGGCCAAGAGACCCAGTACTTC
CSVAMTSGGQETQYF
>-|TRBD1|TRBV28|TRBJ1-5|15
TGTGCCAGCAGTTCGGGACAGGGGGGCAATCAGCCCCAGCATTTT
CASSSGQGGNQPQHF
>-|-|TRBV29-1|TRBJ2-7|12
TGCAGCGTGGAGGAGGGCCGGTACGAGCAGTACTTC
CSVEEGRYEQYF
>-|-|TRBV19|TRBJ1-2|13
TGTGCCAGTAGTATGCCCGGGGTAGGTGGCTACACCTTC
CASSMPGVGGYTF
>-|-|TRBV2|TRBJ1-6|14
TGTGCCAGCACCCCGGACAGTAGGAATTCACCCCTCCACTTT
CASTPDSRNSPLHF
>few|-|TRBV6-6|TRBJ2-6|15
TGTGCCAGCAACGAAGGGGCGGCTGGGGCCAACGTCCTGACTTTC
CASNEGAAGANVLTF
>once|-|TRBV4-1|TRBJ2-3|13
TGCGCCAGCAGCCAGGTGAGGACAGATACGCAGTATTTT
CASSQVRTDTQYF
>-|-|TRBV4-1|TRBJ2-7|15
TGCGCCAGCAGCCAAACGGACTTCTCTCGCTACGAGCAGTACTTC
CASSQTDFSRYEQYF
>-|TRBD1|TRBV10-3|TRBJ1-1|13
TGTGCCATCAGTTGGACAGGGAACACTGAAGCTTTCTTT
CAISWTGNTEAFF
>-|-|TRBV27|TRBJ2-5|14
TGTGCCACCACCTTAGAGACAACGGTGCAGACCCAGTACTTC
CATTLETTVQTQYF
>-|TRBD1|TRBV6-6|TRBJ2-5|15
TGTGCCAGCACCCTCCGGACAGGGGGCAGAGAGACCCAGTACTTC
CASTLRTGGRETQYF
>-|TRBD2|TRBV19|TRBJ2-7|16
TGTGCCAGTAGAGCCCCCGGGCGGGAGCGGTCCTACGAGCAGTACTTC
CASRAPGRERSYEQYF
>-|TRBD1|TRBV6-6|TRBJ1-2|13
TGTGCCAGCAGTGAGGACAGGGGGCATGGCTACACCTTC
CASSEDRGHGYTF
>-|-|TRBV9|TRBJ2-7|14
TGTGCCAGCAGCGTAACCACAGGCTCCTACGAGCAGTACTTC
CASSVTTGSYEQYF
>-|-|TRBV28|TRBJ2-1|14
TGTGCCAGCACTTCCAGGAAAACCTACAATGAGCAGTTCTTC
CASTSRKTYNEQFF
>-|-|TRBV7-9|TRBJ1-2|12
TGTGCCAGCAGCTTAGGTCCGGATGGCTACACCTTC
CASSLGPDGYTF
>-|-|TRBV6-6|TRBJ1-6|14
TGTGCCAGCAGTACCCAGGGTGTGGATTCACCCCTCCACTTT
CASSTQGVDSPLHF
>-|-|TRBV1|TRBJ2-1|14
TGCACCAGCCCTGCGGGAAGCTCCTACAATGAGCAGTTCTTC
CTSPAGSSYNEQFF
>-|-|TRBV10-3|TRBJ1-1|13
TGTGCCATCAGTACAGGGCCAAACACTGAAGCTTTCTTT
CAISTGPNTEAFF
>once|-|TRBV19|TRBJ2-2|17
TGTGCCAGTTCCAGGGGGGCAGGGGTATCGGGCACCGGGGAGCTGTTTTTT
CASSRGAGVSGTGELFF
>-|-|TRBV19|TRBJ1-2|14
TGTGCCAGTAGTATCGACAGCGCCGTGGGGGGCTACACCTTC
CASSIDSAVGGYTF
>-|TRBD1|TRBV7-2|TRBJ1-3|13
TGTGCCAGCAGCCCGCGACAGGGCAACACCATATATTTT
CASSPRQGNTIYF
>-|-|TRBV6-5|TRBJ2-7|13
TGTGCCAGTAGTTACTCGACTCGCTACGAGCAGTACTTC
CASSYSTRYEQYF
>-|TRBD1|TRBV6-4|TRBJ1-4|16
TGTGCCAGCAGTGACCGGGACAGGCCAGCTAATGAAAAACTGTTTTTT
CASSDRDRPANEKLFF
>few|-|TRBV7-6|TRBJ1-1|14
TGTGCCAGCAGCCCCATTGGGGCGAACACTGAAGCTTTCTTT
CASSPIGANTEAFF
>-|-|TRBV19|TRBJ2-1|15
TGTGCCAGTAGTATCATCAGGGGCCCCTACAATGAGCAGTTCTTC
CASSIIRGPYNEQFF
>-|-|TRBV27|TRBJ2-7|17
TGTGCCAGCAGTTTCGTATCGATTGGTAGCGGCCCCTACGAGCAGTACTTC
CASSFVSIGSGPYEQYF
>once|-|TRBV28|TRBJ1-5|15
TGTGCCAGCAGCCCCCTCGGGTTTGGCAATCAGCCCCAGCATTTT
CASSPLGFGNQPQHF
>-|TRBD2|TRBV28|TRBJ2-7|16
TGTGCCATTCGAGAGTCACTAGCGGGAGGGCCCTACGAGCAGTACTTC
CAIRESLAGGPYEQYF
>-|-|TRBV11-2|TRBJ2-7|15
TGTGCCAGCAGCCCAAGGGGGAATCTGCGCGACGAGCAGTACTTC
CASSPRGNLRDEQYF
>-|-|TRBV5-4|TRBJ2-1|14
TGTGCCAGCGCCCTACGGAGGGGGGGGAATGAGCAGTTCTTC
CASALRRGGNEQFF
>-|-|TRBV28|TRBJ2-7|14
TGTGCCAGCAGAGCCGCCGGAGGAGCCTACGAGCAGTACTTC
CASRAAGGAYEQYF
>few|-|TRBV5-8|TRBJ1-5|13
TGTGCCAGCAGCTTCGGAAGGGGTCAGCCCCAGCATTTT
CASSFGRGQPQHF
>-|-|TRBV6-5|TRBJ2-5|13
TGTGCCAGCAGTTACGGGGGGTCGGAGACCCAGTACTTC
CASSYGGSETQYF
>-|TRBD1|TRBV28|TRBJ2-7|14
TGTGCCAGCAGCACCGGGACAGGGGTCTACGAGCAGTACTTC
CASSTGTGVYEQYF
>-|TRBD2|TRBV7-2|TRBJ2-1|16
TGTGCCAGCAGCAAGCCAGCGGGGGTCAGTAACAATGAGCAGTTCTTC
CASSKPAGVSNNEQFF
>-|TRBD1|TRBV7-9|TRBJ1-5|17
TGTTCCAGCAGCCCAAGAGGGACAGGGGGCCCAAATCAGCCCCAGCATTTT
CSSSPRGTGGPNQPQHF
>-|-|TRBV6-5|TRBJ1-2|16
TGTGCCAGCAGTTACTCGGAAGCCCAGCGGCGGTATGGCTACACCTTC
CASSYSEAQRRYGYTF
>-|TRBD1|TRBV6-1|TRBJ1-3|14
TGTGCCAGCGAATGGGGACAGTCGAGAAACACCATATATTTT
CASEWGQSRNTIYF
>-|TRBD1|TRBV10-1|TRBJ2-3|16
TGCGCCAGCAGTGAGTCCGCCGGGACAGGGGCAGATACGCAGTATTTT
CASSESAGTGADTQYF
>-|TRBD1|TRBV5-1|TRBJ1-4|16
TGCGCCAGCAGCTTGGGCCGGACAGGGGGTTTTGAAAAACTGTTTTTT
CASSLGRTGGFEKLFF
>-|-|TRBV7-2|TRBJ1-6|15
TGTGCCAGCAGCTTAGTCGGCAGGGGAGATTCACCCCTCCACTTT
CASSLVGRGDSPLHF
>-|-|TRBV5-1|TRBJ2-7|16
TGCGCCAGCAGCTTGGAGGGCGGGACTGTCTCCTACGAGCAGTACTTC
CASSLEGGTVSYEQYF
>-|TRBD2|TRBV28|TRBJ2-3|19
TGTGCCAGCAGACCCCCGGGACTAGCGCCTACACGGGGGGCAGATACGCAGTATTTT
CASRPPGLAPTRGADTQYF
>-|-|TRBV5-6|TRBJ2-5|11
TGTGCCAGCAGCACGGCGGGGACCCAGTACTTC
CASSTAGTQYF
>-|TRBD2|TRBV19|TRBJ2-1|15
TGTGCCAGTGATCCTAGCGGGAGTGGTTCCAATGAGCAGTTCTTC
CASDPSGSGSNEQFF
>once|-|TRBV7-9|TRBJ1-6|15
TGTGCCAGCAGCCCTGGGGGGGGCCGGAGTTCACCCCTCCACTTT
CASSPGGGRSSPLHF
>-|TRBD2|TRBV6-1|TRBJ2-1|14
TGTGCCTCTGAATCCGCGGGAGGTACGGATGAGCAGTTCTTC
CASESAGGTDEQFF
>-|-|TRBV2|TRBJ1-3|13
TGTGCCAGCACTACAGGGTCCGGAAACACCATATATTTT
CASTTGSGNTIYF
>-|-|TRBV29-1|TRBJ2-5|12
TGCAGCGTTTGGGTGGGGGCAGAGACCCAGTACTTC
CSVWVGAETQYF